Shown below are 21 T cell receptor beta chains from a single sample sequenced in a study of patients and donors after allogeneic stem cell transplantation (dated by TCRdb to about 2020). Libraries were prepared through RT-PCR. The sequencing machine was a NextSeq 550. In TCRdb, the public reads were trimmed at Q25 with fastp and aligned with MiXCR, with productive beta chains retained. When rows share a CDR3 protein, they turn into one entry using the most common DNA and genes. For this sample the table gives roughly 880,000 distinct CDR3 sequences, of which roughly 17% were detected only once. Together, the top ten hold 5% to 7.5% of the sample. The source material was blood, either unsorted or a sorted T cell fraction (not recorded which). The receptor set was obtained from a human donor who was either an allogeneic HSCT recipient or a stem cell or donor lymphocyte infusion donor (not recorded which). It is not recorded whose cells these are; they may come from a transplant donor.

This clonotype has ten or more counts. This chain connects TRBV20-1 to TRBJ2-1, with D unclear. V lost 6 bases and J 6 bases, leaving 9 bases between the germline ends. CDR3 length: 11 residues. The V gene's germline CDR1 is DFQATT and CDR2 SNEGSKA (reference sequence). CDR3 protein: CSATQRNEQFF. In nucleotides, the CDR3 is TGCAGTGCAACCCAGCGCAATGAGCAGTTCTTC.

There are many counts of this clonotype. CDR3 in DNA: TGTGCCAGCAGTTTTGGGGTAAGGCTAGCGTCTGAGCAGTTCTTC. Translated: CASSFGVRLASEQFF. V is TRBV12-3 or TRBV12-4 and J is TRBJ2-1; tentatively, D is TRBD2 (6 bases). The CDR3 totals 15 residues. V was cut by 3 bases and J by 9 bases, with 18 bases left in between.

This chain connects TRBV4-1 to TRBJ2-3; D remains ambiguous. Germline V lookup: CDR1 MGHRA, CDR2 YSYEKL. This CDR3 is 16 amino acids long. The ends were cut back, 5 bases at V and 2 bases at J, with 17 bases in the middle. The chain's CDR3 is CASSAKFFGFTDTQYF. The CDR3 DNA sequence: TGCGCCAGCAGCGCCAAATTTTTTGGGTTCACAGATACGCAGTATTTT.

This clonotype was observed a few times. This chain uses TRBV6-5 with TRBJ1-4; D may be TRBD1 (5 bases). The CDR3 consists of 15 residues. Germline V gene sequence: CDR1 MNHEY, CDR2 SVGAGI. Trimming shortened V by 4 bases and J by 4 bases, and 13 bases separated the two germline ends. CDR3 nucleotide sequence: TGTGCCAGCAGTTCCTCCGGGGACCATAATGAAAAACTGTTTTTT. Translating gives CASSSSGDHNEKLFF.

This clonotype has only a few counts. The V gene is TRBV24-1, the J gene TRBJ2-2; D is perhaps TRBD1 (6 bases). The CDR3 length is 14 residues. Per germline, CDR1 KGHDR and CDR2 SFDVKD. V shed 8 bases and J shed 0 bases, with 9 bases lying between them. The CDR3 region has the DNA TGTGCCACCACCCGGACAGCGAACACCGGGGAGCTGTTTTTT. This translates into CATTRTANTGELFF.

The rearrangement uses TRBV15 and TRBJ2-3; D is perhaps TRBD2 (5 bases). The CDR3 extends over 18 amino acids. The V and J ends lost 3 bases and 3 bases respectively, with 22 bases between them. Germline loops: CDR1 LNHNV, CDR2 YYDKDF (reference sequence). The CDR3 sequence is CATSSLLGRDKRTDTQYF. The CDR3 bases are TGTGCCACCAGCAGCCTATTAGGTCGGGATAAGAGAACAGATACGCAGTATTTT.

V gene TRBV20-1 combines with J gene TRBJ2-7; 11 nucleotides agree with TRBD2. V was clipped by 4 bases and J by 3 bases; unmatched bases: 8. CDR1 is DFQATT, CDR2 SNEGSKA, per germline (reference sequence). This CDR3 comprises 15 residues. CDR3 sequence reads: CSAKPRLAGLYEQYF. The DNA for the CDR3 is TGCAGTGCTAAACCGCGACTAGCGGGACTCTACGAGCAGTACTTC.

V usage is TRBV2 and J usage is TRBJ2-1; 10 nucleotides line up with TRBD1. Trimming took 3 bases from V and 6 from J; bases not matched to a gene: 5. Germline CDR1 reads SNHLY; CDR2 reads FYNNEI. The CDR3 is 15 amino acids. CDR3 in amino acids: CASSDGRDRGNEQFF. The CDR3 coding sequence is TGTGCCAGCAGTGATGGACGGGACAGGGGCAATGAGCAGTTCTTC.

The chain couples TRBV20-1 to TRBJ1-6; possibly TRBD1 for D (6 bases). There are 15 residues in the CDR3. V was clipped by 3 bases and J by 6 bases, with 15 bases between them. The germline CDR1 and CDR2 sequences are DFQATT and SNEGSKA (reference sequence). In DNA form, the CDR3 reads TGCAGTGCTAGTTTTACAGGGTCTTCTAATTCACCCCTCCACTTT. Residues: CSASFTGSSNSPLHF.

This rearrangement joins TRBV5-5 to TRBJ2-7; TRBD1 might be the D (6 bases). Germline lookup yields CDR1 SGHKS and CDR2 YYEKEE (reference sequence). The CDR3 is 15 residues long. Trimming cost V 1 base and J 7 bases, with 18 bases left between them. In nucleotides, the CDR3 is TGTGCCAGCAGCTTGACCGGGACACCCTCGGGTGAGCAGTACTTC. The encoded protein is CASSLTGTPSGEQYF.

The sample holds a few counts of this clonotype. The genes are TRBV6-1 and TRBJ1-3; perhaps TRBD1 as D (5 bases). This CDR3 is 15 amino acids long. The germline V gene has CDR1 MNHNS and CDR2 SASEGT. The DNA of the CDR3 is TGTTCCTCTGGAGAGGGGACCCGCTCTGGAAACACCATATATTTT. Its translation: CSSGEGTRSGNTIYF.

The chain links TRBV5-1 to TRBJ2-5; 9 bases are shared with TRBD1. Germline CDR1 SGHRS, CDR2 YFSETQ. The CDR3 has 16 residues. J was trimmed by 4 bases and V by 4 bases; bases with no gene match: 11. The CDR3 loop reads CASSPMTWDRVETQYF. The CDR3 DNA reads as TGCGCCAGCAGCCCAATGACCTGGGACAGGGTAGAGACCCAGTACTTC.

This clonotype has just a few counts. The V gene is TRBV12-3 or TRBV12-4, the J gene TRBJ2-2, with D possibly being TRBD2 (5 bases). The CDR3 loop spans 16 amino acids. Trimming took 1 base from V and 3 from J, leaving 12 bases between them. CDR3 amino acids: CASSLGGQVYTGELFF. CDR3 sequence (DNA): TGTGCCAGCAGTTTAGGAGGGCAGGTATACACCGGGGAGCTGTTTTTT.

This clonotype was seen at least ten times. The chain is built from TRBV3-1 and TRBJ2-3; D is unresolved. CDR3 length equals 14 residues. CDR1 and CDR2 (germline): LGHDT, YNNKEL (reference sequence). V lost 6 bases to trimming and J lost 1 base, with 11 bases between them. In nucleotides, the CDR3 is TGTGCCAGCAGTCCCGGACGGGGCACAGATACGCAGTATTTT. It specifies CASSPGRGTDTQYF.

This clonotype was observed at least ten times. The chain recombines TRBV4-2 with TRBJ2-7; weak D call: TRBD1 (5 bases). The V end lost 0 bases, the J end lost 2 bases, and 11 bases lay between the germline ends. The length of the CDR3 is 15 residues. Germline loops: CDR1 LGHNA, CDR2 YNFKEQ. Here the CDR3 reads CASSQDDSVTYEQYF. As DNA, the CDR3 is TGTGCCAGCAGCCAAGACGACAGTGTGACCTACGAGCAGTACTTC.

Only a few counts were recorded for this clonotype. V and J are TRBV20-1 and TRBJ2-1; 12 bases align to TRBD2. Trimming cost V 1 base and J 9 bases; bases outside gene matches: 16. The germline gives CDR1 DFQATT, CDR2 SNEGSKA (reference sequence). CDR3 size: 18 residues. CDR3 protein: CSARASGRDRLGPGEQFF. CDR3 in DNA: TGCAGTGCTAGAGCTAGCGGGAGGGACCGCTTAGGGCCCGGTGAGCAGTTCTTC.

The table lists this clonotype with a few counts. The rearrangement links TRBV29-1 to TRBJ2-3; TRBD2 aligns across 12 bases. V shed 4 bases and J 3 bases; nucleotides not matched to a gene: 5. From germline, CDR1 is SQVTM and CDR2 ANQGSEA. The CDR3 has 15 amino acids. The CDR3 DNA follows: TGCAGCGTTGGGTCTAGCGGGGGGGGGACAGATACGCAGTATTTT. It encodes CSVGSSGGGTDTQYF.

This chain joins TRBV27 and TRBJ1-1, with D perhaps matching TRBD1 (6 bases). The CDR3 spans 15 residues. CDR1 is MNHEY and CDR2 is SMNVEV in the germline V gene (reference sequence). Trimming cost V 0 bases and J 10 bases, with 18 bases left between them. As DNA, the CDR3 is TGTGCCAGCAGTTTATCGGGCAGGGGAAGATCGGCAGCTTTCTTT. Translation: CASSLSGRGRSAAFF.

Many counts were recorded for this clonotype. The J gene is TRBJ2-7, the V gene TRBV7-9; D is unclear. V was clipped by 2 bases and J by 0 bases, with 5 bases between them. The CDR3 loop spans 13 amino acids. Germline V gives CDR1 SEHNR, CDR2 FQNEAQ (reference sequence). The CDR3 bases are TGTGCCAGCAGCTTATTTACCTCCTACGAGCAGTACTTC. It yields the protein CASSLFTSYEQYF.

This clonotype occurred a few times. The rearrangement uses TRBV5-5 and TRBJ2-1; D unresolved. The germline V and J ends were trimmed by 4 bases and 10 bases, with 6 bases remaining between them. CDR3 length equals 10 residues. Germline CDR1 and CDR2: SGHKS and YYEKEE (reference sequence). CDR3 in amino acids: CASSGVEQFF. The CDR3 DNA sequence: TGTGCCAGCAGCGGCGTAGAGCAGTTCTTC.

This clonotype was counted ten times or more. The chain combines TRBV15 with TRBJ2-7; D perhaps matches TRBD2 (5 bases). CDR1 is LNHNV and CDR2 is YYDKDF in the germline V gene (reference sequence). V lost 0 bases, J lost 4 bases, and 13 bases lay in between. This CDR3 region has 15 residues. The CDR3 DNA sequence: TGTGCCACCAGCAGAGATCTTCGAGAGGGTTACGAGCAGTACTTC. Translated: CATSRDLREGYEQYF.